These T cell receptor beta chains were read from a single sample in a study of blood T cell repertoires in COVID-19. The assay was immunoSEQ multiplex PCR, and TCRdb's table has in-frame clones only and misses some. The repertoire consists of some 96,000 clones, with around 88% occurring once and the leading ten covering 5%. The sequenced sample was peripheral blood. The source is a human donor in a cohort sampled during active COVID-19. Each CDR3 is given with its conserved first and last residue. The order of the fields is J gene, D gene, clone size, V gene, CDR3 protein, CDR3 DNA. A D gene is named only where the DNA matches it firmly. A row's size may be missing; if present it is once, few, many or a size class.

TRBJ1-5 | . | . | TRBV7-8 | CASSPPTGNQPQHF | TGTGCCAGCAGCCCACCTACCGGCAATCAGCCCCAGCATTTT
TRBJ1-1 | . | . | TRBV19 | CASSQQLNTEAFF | TGTGCCAGTAGTCAACAACTGAACACTGAAGCTTTCTTT
TRBJ1-2 | . | . | TRBV10-2 | CASSSTASYGYTF | TGCGCCAGCAGTTCGACAGCCTCCTATGGCTACACCTTC
TRBJ1-4 | . | many | TRBV7-9 | CASSLGWAEKLFF | TGTGCCAGCAGCTTAGGGTGGGCAGAAAAACTGTTTTTT
TRBJ2-1 | . | . | TRBV19 | CASAEDRGSYNEQFF | TGTGCCAGTGCGGAGGATCGAGGATCCTACAATGAGCAGTTCTTC
TRBJ1-1 | . | . | TRBV6-5 | CASRGRGANTEAFF | TGTGCCAGCAGGGGGCGGGGGGCGAACACTGAAGCTTTCTTT
TRBJ2-7 | . | . | TRBV6-5 | CASRDTIRTYEQYF | TGTGCCAGCAGGGACACTATCCGAACCTACGAGCAGTACTTC
TRBJ1-2 | . | . | TRBV29-1 | CSVEDRGYGYTF | TGCAGCGTTGAGGATCGGGGGTATGGCTACACCTTC
TRBJ2-2 | . | . | TRBV12-3/TRBV12-4 | CAGSRGFTGELFF | TGTGCCGGCTCTCGGGGGTTCACCGGGGAGCTGTTTTTT
TRBJ2-7 | . | . | TRBV6-5 | CASSFARGVSSYEQYF | TGTGCCAGCAGTTTTGCAAGGGGTGTGAGCTCCTACGAGCAGTACTTC
TRBJ2-7 | . | . | TRBV27 | CASSSPQGYPGEQYF | TGTGCCAGCAGTTCGCCACAGGGATACCCCGGCGAGCAGTACTTC
TRBJ1-1 | . | . | TRBV11-3 | CASSLDGQGNTEAFF | TGTGCCAGCAGCTTAGATGGGCAAGGAAACACTGAAGCTTTCTTT
TRBJ2-1 | . | . | TRBV6-2/TRBV6-3 | CASSTSGSQNEQFF | TGTGCCAGCAGCACCAGCGGGTCCCAGAATGAGCAGTTCTTC
TRBJ2-3 | TRBD1 | . | TRBV14 | CASSRDRASDTQYF | TGTGCCAGCAGCCGGGACAGGGCGTCAGATACGCAGTATTTT
TRBJ1-5 | . | . | TRBV6-1 | CASSEAGGVTQPQHF | TGTGCCAGCAGTGAAGCCGGGGGGGTAACTCAGCCCCAGCATTTT
TRBJ2-3 | . | . | TRBV7-2 | CASRRESLAQYF | TGTGCCAGCAGACGTGAGAGCCTGGCGCAGTATTTT
TRBJ2-1 | . | . | TRBV7-9 | CARTTGDYNEQFF | TGTGCCAGAACAACGGGAGACTACAATGAGCAGTTCTTC
TRBJ2-3 | TRBD2 | . | TRBV5-1 | CASRVTSATTDTQYF | TGCGCCAGCAGAGTTACTAGCGCTACCACAGATACGCAGTATTTT
TRBJ2-5 | TRBD2 | . | TRBV5-1 | CASSWGLDEETQYF | TGCGCCAGCAGCTGGGGACTAGACGAAGAGACCCAGTACTTC
TRBJ2-1 | . | . | TRBV4-2 | CASSQESGHEQFF | TGTGCCAGCAGCCAAGAGAGCGGGCATGAGCAGTTCTTC
TRBJ2-5 | TRBD2 | . | TRBV3-1/TRBV3-2 | CAGRLAGAGDQETQYF | TGTGCCGGGCGACTAGCGGGAGCAGGGGACCAAGAGACCCAGTACTTC
TRBJ1-4 | . | . | TRBV13 | CASSLVGSTLATNEKLFF | TGTGCCAGCAGCTTAGTAGGGAGCACCCTTGCAACTAATGAAAAACTGTTTTTT
TRBJ2-5 | . | . | TRBV6-2/TRBV6-3 | CASSYSVAADSPQPQETQYF | TGTGCCAGCAGTTACTCGGTGGCTGCGGACAGTCCCCAACCTCAAGAGACCCAGTACTTC
TRBJ2-5 | TRBD2 | . | TRBV19 | CASSIFHTSALQETQYF | TGTGCCAGTAGTATTTTTCACACTAGCGCACTCCAAGAGACCCAGTACTTC
TRBJ1-6 | . | . | TRBV3-1/TRBV3-2 | CASSPSRARNALHF | TGTGCCAGCAGCCCCTCGAGGGCGCGGAATGCCCTCCACTTT
TRBJ1-2 | . | . | TRBV4-2 | CASSLRALGSPGGSTF | TGTGCCAGCAGCCTCCGGGCCCTTGGATCTCCCGGGGGGAGCACCTTC
TRBJ1-2 | . | . | TRBV5-4 | CASSVFSGAVRYGYTF | TGTGCCAGCAGCGTCTTTTCAGGGGCTGTACGGTATGGCTACACCTTC
TRBJ2-7 | . | . | TRBV7-8 | CASSMTRSEQYF | TGTGCCAGCAGCATGACACGTTCCGAGCAGTACTTC
TRBJ2-2 | TRBD2 | . | TRBV5-1 | CASSPGASGRANTGELFF | TGCGCCAGCAGCCCAGGGGCTAGCGGGAGGGCGAACACCGGGGAGCTGTTTTTT
TRBJ2-1 | TRBD2 | . | TRBV27 | CASSLVQGGNEQFF | TGTGCCAGCAGTTTGGTTCAGGGAGGGAATGAGCAGTTCTTC
TRBJ1-3 | . | . | TRBV7-2 | CASSLSTVSAGNTIYF | TGTGCCAGCAGCTTATCGACAGTCTCCGCTGGAAACACCATATATTTT
TRBJ1-2 | TRBD1 | . | TRBV6-6 | CASSPPGTGIRYTF | TGTGCCAGCAGCCCACCCGGGACAGGGATCCGCTACACCTTC
TRBJ1-4 | . | . | TRBV19 | CASRGGGTNEKLFF | TGTGCCAGTAGGGGGGGAGGAACTAATGAAAAACTGTTTTTT
TRBJ2-7 | . | . | TRBV7-9 | CASSLVMSGEQYF | TGTGCCAGCAGCTTAGTCATGTCGGGGGAGCAGTACTTC
TRBJ2-7 | . | . | TRBV14 | CASSQDLNYEQYF | TGTGCCAGCAGCCAAGATCTAAACTACGAGCAGTACTTC
TRBJ2-5 | TRBD2 | . | TRBV7-8 | CASSKFASGKETQYF | TGTGCCAGCAGCAAGTTTGCTAGCGGTAAAGAGACCCAGTACTTC
TRBJ2-2 | TRBD2 | . | TRBV19 | CASSAPGLAGTGELFF | TGTGCCAGTAGTGCGCCGGGACTAGCGGGAACCGGGGAGCTGTTTTTT
TRBJ1-5 | TRBD1 | . | TRBV28 | CASRLGQGGNQPQHF | TGTGCCAGCAGACTCGGACAGGGAGGGAATCAGCCCCAGCATTTT
TRBJ2-1 | TRBD1 | . | TRBV28 | CASSWGQGSYNEQFF | TGTGCCAGCAGTTGGGGACAGGGCTCCTACAATGAGCAGTTCTTC
TRBJ2-1 | TRBD2 | . | TRBV14 | CASSRRLAATYNEQFF | TGTGCCAGCAGCCGGAGACTAGCGGCGACCTACAATGAGCAGTTCTTC
TRBJ2-7 | . | . | TRBV6-5 | CASTGSYEQYF | TGTGCCAGCACAGGGTCCTACGAGCAGTACTTC
TRBJ2-7 | . | . | TRBV11-2 | CASSLAGHEQYF | TGTGCCAGCAGCTTAGCTGGGCACGAGCAGTACTTC